One TCR beta chain is described in this entry. Other DNA sequences within the sample encode an identical CDR3. This CDR3 has 12 amino acids. Deletions cut 5 bases from V and 4 bases from J, with 9 bases between. The germline V gene has CDR1 MDHEN and CDR2 SYDVKM. The sample is drawn from a study of cytomegalovirus exposure and HLA in healthy donors. The table came from immunoSEQ multiplex PCR; TCRdb's copy has only in-frame clones and leaves some out. Among 130,000 or so clones, around nine tenths were seen once, and the ten largest hold about 3.7%. The V gene is TRBV28, the J gene TRBJ2-7; possibly TRBD1 for D (5 bases). The receptor's source is a young man in good health and CMV-seronegative. Sequences were obtained from PBMCs. CDR3 region: CASSPQGYEQYF. As DNA, the CDR3 is TGTGCCAGCAGTCCTCAGGGTTACGAGCAGTACTTC.